The 14 T cell receptor beta chains below come from one sample, sequenced in a study of control samples from healthy donors and cancer patients. TCRdb keeps only in-frame clones here, not all; method: immunoSEQ multiplex PCR. Found here are approximately 58,000 clones, around 87% of them singletons; the top ten hold roughly 12%. The sample consisted of PBMCs. These receptors were taken from a woman aged 60-75 years with lung cancer.

The chain recombines TRBV5-1 with TRBJ2-2; 14 nucleotides match TRBD2. This CDR3 is built from 20 residues. V trimming: 4 bases; J trimming: 4 bases; junction bases outside the gene matches: 15. Germline CDR1 is SGHRS and CDR2 is YFSETQ. CDR3 in DNA: TGCGCCAGCAGCGCCTTAGGTTCCGGGACTAGCGGGAGAGGCACCGGGGAGCTGTTTTTT. It encodes CASSALGSGTSGRGTGELFF.

V usage is TRBV5-1 and J usage is TRBJ2-5; perhaps TRBD2 as D (6 bases). This CDR3 spans 14 amino acids. The germline V gene encodes CDR1 SGHRS and CDR2 YFSETQ. The V end lost 4 bases, the J end lost 2 bases, and 12 bases lay between the germline ends. The CDR3 is CASSTVGGQETQYF. CDR3 nucleotide sequence: TGCGCCAGCAGCACCGTGGGAGGACAAGAGACCCAGTACTTC.

J is TRBJ1-2 and V is TRBV7-8, with 7 bases lining up with TRBD1. The CDR3 totals 15 residues. Germline CDR1 SGHVS, CDR2 FQNEAQ. Trimming removed 0 bases from V and 5 bases from J; junction bases left unmatched: 6. This chain's CDR3 is CASSLAGAGGYGYTF. The CDR3 DNA sequence: TGTGCCAGCAGCTTAGCCGGGGCAGGGGGATATGGCTACACCTTC.

The CDR3 reads CASSLESGGVTEAFF. In nucleotides, the CDR3 is TGCGCCAGCAGCTTGGAATCCGGGGGAGTCACTGAAGCTTTCTTT. V and J are TRBV5-1 and TRBJ1-1; D is possibly TRBD1 (5 bases). V was clipped by 0 bases and J by 4 bases, with 13 bases between them. This CDR3 spans 15 amino acids. Germline CDR1 and CDR2: SGHRS and YFSETQ.

CDR3 protein: CASSLSSGGQEFF. The CDR3 region has the DNA TGTGCCAGCAGTTTATCTTCGGGAGGGCAGGAGTTCTTC. The chain links TRBV12-3 or TRBV12-4 to TRBJ2-1, with TRBD2 identical over 8 bases. Trimming removed 2 bases from V and 14 bases from J; junction bases left unmatched: 8. CDR3 size: 13 residues.

This clone occurred a few times. The chain couples TRBV5-1 to TRBJ2-7; TRBD1 matches at 7 bases. The CDR3 extends over 13 amino acids. Germline CDR1 and CDR2: SGHRS and YFSETQ. Trimming cost V 3 bases and J 5 bases; bases outside gene matches: 5. The CDR3 DNA follows: TGCGCCAGCAGCTCACAGGGGACGGACGAGCAGTACTTC. It specifies CASSSQGTDEQYF. Drawing the rest from reference TRBV5-1 and TRBJ2-7, the complete variable domain is KAGVTQTPRYLIKTRGQQVTLSCSPISGHRSVSWYQQTPGQGLQFLFEYFSETQRNKGNFPGRFSGRQFSNSRSEMNVSTLELGDSALYLCASSSQGTDEQYFGPGTRLTVT.

The chain is built from TRBV23-1 and TRBJ2-2, with a tentative D call TRBD1 (6 bases). TRBV23-1 is known as an ORF, though its function is uncertain. The CDR3 loop spans 15 amino acids. Trimming stripped 1 base from V and 4 bases from J, with 10 bases between. CDR3 in amino acids: CASSQLGQPTGELFF. CDR3 nucleotide sequence: TGCGCCAGCAGTCAATTAGGACAGCCCACCGGGGAGCTGTTTTTT.

The chain couples TRBV7-7 to TRBJ2-5; 8 bases are a match to TRBD1. This CDR3 comprises 14 residues. Germline trimming cut 2 bases from V and 4 bases from J; bases unmatched to any gene: 3. The V gene's germline CDR1 is SSHAT and CDR2 FNYEAQ (reference sequence). The CDR3 loop reads CASSLLGQGETQYF. CDR3 DNA sequence: TGTGCCAGCAGCTTACTCGGACAGGGAGAGACCCAGTACTTC.

The chain recombines TRBV10-1 with TRBJ2-3; D is unresolved. There are 14 residues in the CDR3. V lost 1 base and J lost 2, with 7 bases in between. The V gene's germline CDR1 is WNHNN and CDR2 SYGVQD (reference sequence). The CDR3 loop reads CASSELTTTDTQYF. In DNA form, the CDR3 reads TGCGCCAGCAGTGAGTTGACAACCACAGATACGCAGTATTTT.

The chain recombines TRBV5-1 with TRBJ2-7, with 7 nucleotides matching TRBD1. V was clipped by 2 bases and J by 5 bases; unmatched bases: 4. The CDR3 is 13 amino acids. The germline gives CDR1 SGHRS, CDR2 YFSETQ. In DNA form, the CDR3 reads TGCGCCAGCAGCTTAAGGGGGCGGGACGAGCAGTACTTC. Residues: CASSLRGRDEQYF.

The rearrangement uses TRBV12-3 or TRBV12-4 and TRBJ2-5, with D perhaps TRBD1 or TRBD2 (5 bases each). The germline V and J ends were trimmed by 2 bases and 6 bases, with 7 bases remaining between them. The CDR3 spans 12 residues. CDR3 in amino acids: CASSLRGQTQYF. The CDR3 nucleotides are TGTGCCAGCAGTTTAAGGGGACAGACCCAGTACTTC.

The rearrangement joins TRBV7-3 to TRBJ1-1, with a possible D match to TRBD1 (6 bases). Germline values: CDR1 SGHTA, CDR2 FQGTGA. CDR3 length equals 15 residues. Trimming removed 4 bases at V and 3 bases at J, with 15 bases between. The CDR3 DNA sequence: TGTGCCAGCAGCTCCTCCGGGCAGGGGTACACTGAAGCTTTCTTT. Translation: CASSSSGQGYTEAFF.

The rearrangement joins TRBV10-2 to TRBJ2-2; D might be TRBD1 or TRBD2, each matching 6 bases. There are 14 residues in the CDR3. V was trimmed by 6 bases and J by 3 bases, leaving 11 bases between them. CDR1 is WSHSY, CDR2 SAAADI, per germline. CDR3 DNA: TGCGCCAGCAGAGAGGGGGGCGACACCGGGGAGCTGTTTTTT. This sequence encodes CASREGGDTGELFF.

The chain uses TRBV28 and TRBJ1-4; unclear D gene. The V and J ends lost 10 bases and 6 bases respectively, with 15 bases between them. The germline V gene encodes CDR1 MDHEN and CDR2 SYDVKM. The CDR3 is made up of 13 amino acids. CDR3 in amino acids: CAIFSPGDEKLFF. The CDR3 DNA is TGTGCCATTTTCTCCCCCGGGGATGAAAAACTGTTTTTT.